The 23 T cell receptor beta chains in this list originate from one sample, sequenced in a study of cytomegalovirus exposure and HLA in healthy donors (dated by TCRdb to about 2017). The library was made by the immunoSEQ multiplex PCR assay. For the multiplex PCR, a mixture combining 60 forward primers for TCR Vbeta segments and 13 reverse primers for TCR Jbeta segments was used. Entries here come from immuneACCESS through TCRdb and include only in-frame sequences with V and J called. Some clones fail to appear in such tables; in the studies checked, an unresolved V gene covers under half of the shortfall, and the cause of the remainder is unknown. The sample table shows about 150,000 clones, and about 75% are seen once. Roughly 0.69% of the sample is in the top ten clones. The sequenced sample consisted of PBMCs. The receptors derive from a male donor in good health and CMV-seronegative.

The J gene is TRBJ2-1, the V gene TRBV11-3; 13 bases align to TRBD2. CDR3 size: 15 residues. Trimming at V came to 5 bases and at J to 7 bases, leaving 5 bases not matched to a gene. CDR1 is SGHNT, CDR2 YENEEA, per germline. CDR3 DNA sequence: TGTGCCAGCAGCCCAACTAGCGGGAGGGGTAATGAGCAGTTCTTC. This encodes CASSPTSGRGNEQFF.

In nucleotides, the CDR3 is TGTGCCATCAGCCAGACAGGGGGTAATCAGCCCCAGCATTTT. It encodes CAISQTGGNQPQHF. V is TRBV10-3 and J is TRBJ1-5, with 9 bases fitting TRBD1. Germline CDR1 is ENHRY and CDR2 is SYGVKD. CDR3 size: 14 residues. V lost 6 bases and J lost 4; bases outside the gene matches: 4.

Points on this clone: The junction departs from the called germline gene at one end, perhaps through a read error. Other DNA sequences within the sample encode an identical CDR3. The rearrangement links TRBV4-3 to TRBJ1-6; no reliable D call. Germline V gene data show CDR1 as LGHNA and CDR2 as YSLEER. The length of the CDR3 is 16 residues. CDR3 protein: CASSQDWETYNSPLHF. Here the CDR3 DNA reads TGCGCCAGCAGCCAAGATTGGGAGACTTATAATTCGCCCCTCCACTTT.

For this clone: Other DNA sequences from this sample encode an identical CDR3 as well. The V gene is TRBV11-2, the J gene TRBJ1-1, with TRBD1 matching over 8 bases. Germline assignment: CDR1 SGHAT and CDR2 FQNNGV. The junction had 7 bases not matched to a gene; V was cut back by 4 bases and J by 3 bases. The CDR3 contains 15 residues. This CDR3 is CASSSSDRGDTEAFF. The CDR3 coding sequence is TGTGCCAGCAGCTCCTCCGACAGGGGAGACACTGAAGCTTTCTTT.

V is TRBV30 and J is TRBJ2-3; no reliable D call. Deletions cut 2 bases from V and 4 bases from J, with 7 bases between. CDR1 is GTSNPN, CDR2 SVGIG, per germline (reference sequence). The CDR3 contains 12 residues. CDR3 amino acids: CAWSLVPDTQYF. DNA for the CDR3: TGTGCCTGGAGTCTAGTCCCAGATACGCAGTATTTT.

V gene TRBV30 combines with J gene TRBJ1-2, with 11 bases matching TRBD1. The length of the CDR3 is 14 residues. J was trimmed by 4 bases and V by 3 bases; bases with no gene match: 4. Germline V CDR1 and CDR2: GTSNPN, SVGIG (reference sequence). CDR3 loop: CAWSAGTGGYGYTF. The CDR3 coding sequence is TGTGCCTGGAGCGCCGGGACAGGGGGCTATGGCTACACCTTC.

The rearrangement uses TRBV7-2 and TRBJ2-1; the D gene is possibly TRBD2 (5 bases). Deletions cut 6 bases from V and 5 bases from J, with 11 bases between. Germline values: CDR1 SGHTA, CDR2 FQGNSA. The CDR3 has 13 residues. The CDR3 DNA reads TGTGCCAGCAGTCGGGGTATCAACAATGAGCAGTTCTTC. This translates into CASSRGINNEQFF.

This clone was observed a few times. The V and J genes are TRBV25-1 and TRBJ2-7; 9 bases align to TRBD1. CDR1 and CDR2 (germline): MGHDK, SYGVNS. The CDR3 length is 12 residues. V shed 10 bases and J 4 bases; nucleotides not matched to a gene: 5. The CDR3 is CATSGQGYEQYF. In nucleotides, the CDR3 is TGTGCCACCTCGGGACAGGGTTACGAGCAGTACTTC.

Comment on this clone: At one end, the junction sequence differs from germline, possibly due to a read error. The genes are TRBV7-9 and TRBJ2-7, with 10 bases fitting TRBD1. The CDR3 has 18 residues. In germline, CDR1 is SEHNR, CDR2 FQNEAQ (reference sequence). Here the CDR3 DNA reads TGTTCCAGCAGCTTAGTGTCTTACGGGACAGGGGATTCCTACGAGCAGTACTTC. It translates to CSSSLVSYGTGDSYEQYF.

The V call is TRBV19, the J call TRBJ1-1, with 7 bases that match TRBD1. The CDR3 is 12 amino acids. Germline lookup yields CDR1 LNHDA and CDR2 SQIVND (reference sequence). Losses at the gene ends were 6 bases for V and 9 bases for J; bases not matched to a gene: 7. The CDR3 DNA follows: TGTGCCAGTAGGCTACCGACAGGGAAAGCTTTCTTT. Amino acid sequence: CASRLPTGKAFF.

The chain joins TRBV9 to TRBJ1-3, with no clear D. There are 17 residues in the CDR3. Deletions cut 0 bases from V and 2 bases from J, with 15 bases between. In germline, CDR1 is SGDLS, CDR2 YYNGEE. The CDR3 spells CASSVGPGIKTGNTIYF. The CDR3 bases are TGTGCCAGCAGCGTAGGTCCGGGGATTAAAACTGGAAACACCATATATTTT.

The CDR3 sequence is CASSLRLVPRNTQYF. CDR3 nucleotide sequence: TGTGCCAGCAGCCTCCGACTAGTCCCTCGAAATACGCAGTATTTT. The V call is TRBV2, the J call TRBJ2-3, with D possibly matching TRBD2 (6 bases). Germline V lookup: CDR1 SNHLY, CDR2 FYNNEI. V lost 6 bases to trimming and J lost 7 bases, with 20 bases between them. This CDR3 has 15 amino acids.

V is TRBV11-2 and J is TRBJ2-7; D unresolved. The V and J ends lost 2 bases and 7 bases respectively, with 6 bases between them. This CDR3 has 11 residues. CDR1 is SGHAT and CDR2 is FQNNGV in the germline V gene. The DNA of the CDR3 is TGTGCCAGCAGCTTAATAGTTGAGCAGTACTTC. Protein: CASSLIVEQYF.

V usage is TRBV6-5 and J usage is TRBJ2-2; D call uncertain. Germline loops: CDR1 MNHEY, CDR2 SVGAGI. The V gene lost 2 bases and the J gene lost 8 bases, with 3 bases spanning the gap. The CDR3 contains 11 residues. The CDR3 loop reads CASSYLGELFF. CDR3 bases: TGTGCCAGCAGTTACCTTGGGGAGCTGTTTTTT.

The chain employs TRBV6-1 and TRBJ2-1; 13 nucleotides align to TRBD2. Germline V gene lookup returns CDR1 MNHNS and CDR2 SASEGT. CDR3 length equals 14 residues. With V trimmed by 10 bases and J by 10 bases, 10 bases remained unmatched. The chain's CDR3 is CAIRLAGGPREQFF. CDR3 sequence (DNA): TGTGCCATCAGACTAGCGGGAGGACCTCGGGAGCAGTTCTTC.

This chain uses TRBV29-1 with TRBJ1-2; D ambiguous. The CDR3 is 13 residues long. Germline CDR1 SQVTM, CDR2 ANQGSEA. Deletions cut 7 bases from V and 10 bases from J, with 22 bases between. The CDR3 loop is CSADPGSASHYTF. DNA for the CDR3: TGCAGCGCCGACCCCGGGAGCGCATCTCACTACACCTTC.

The rearrangement joins TRBV30 to TRBJ1-2; D is possibly TRBD1 (6 bases). V was trimmed by 2 bases and J by 3 bases, leaving 16 bases between them. Germline V gene sequence: CDR1 GTSNPN, CDR2 SVGIG (reference sequence). There are 15 residues in the CDR3. CDR3 sequence: CAWSTQGSRDYGYTF. In DNA form, the CDR3 reads TGTGCCTGGAGTACCCAGGGGTCTCGGGACTATGGCTACACCTTC.

J is TRBJ2-5 and V is TRBV5-1; TRBD1 matches at 7 bases. The V and J ends lost 4 bases and 2 bases, in that order; junction bases with no gene match: 11. Germline CDR1 reads SGHRS; CDR2 reads YFSETQ. This CDR3 is 16 amino acids long. CDR3 loop: CASSGTTGTAQETQYF. For the CDR3, the DNA is TGCGCCAGCAGCGGAACTACCGGGACAGCTCAAGAGACCCAGTACTTC. Supplemented by reference TRBV5-1 and TRBJ2-5, the full variable domain reads KAGVTQTPRYLIKTRGQQVTLSCSPISGHRSVSWYQQTPGQGLQFLFEYFSETQRNKGNFPGRFSGRQFSNSRSEMNVSTLELGDSALYLCASSGTTGTAQETQYFGPGTRLLVL.

This chain uses TRBV14 with TRBJ2-5; D gene ambiguous. The germline V and J ends were trimmed by 0 bases and 6 bases, with 8 bases remaining between them. The CDR3 sequence is 13 residues long. Germline V gene sequence: CDR1 SGHDN, CDR2 FVKESK. CDR3 coding DNA: TGTGCCAGCAGCCAAGACGCCTACCAGACCCAGTACTTC. This codes for CASSQDAYQTQYF.

The chain recombines TRBV5-4 with TRBJ1-1; the D gene is possibly TRBD1 (5 bases). Deletions cut 4 bases from V and 5 bases from J, with 21 bases between. CDR1 is SGHNT, CDR2 YYREEE, per germline (reference sequence). The length of the CDR3 is 16 residues. The CDR3: CASSPDIRVTETEAFF. CDR3 nucleotides: TGTGCCAGCAGCCCGGACATAAGGGTGACGGAAACTGAAGCTTTCTTT.

A note on this clone: At one of its ends the junction is not consistent with the germline gene, which may arise from a read error. The chain employs TRBV6-5 and TRBJ1-5, with D hard to call. The CDR3 is 16 residues long. CDR1 and CDR2 (germline): MNHEY, SVGAGI. CDR3: CAGSSRQTGSGQPQHF. The CDR3 nucleotides read TGTGCCGGCAGTTCCCGGCAGACGGGTTCGGGTCAGCCCCAGCATTTT.

As concerns this clone: In the same sample, other DNA sequences code for this CDR3. This chain uses TRBV9 with TRBJ1-5; 9 bases are a match to TRBD1. Germline-derived CDR1 and CDR2 are SGDLS and YYNGEE. This CDR3 is 15 amino acids long. Germline trimming cut 5 bases from V and 3 bases from J; bases unmatched to any gene: 6. CDR3 loop: CASSPTGGLNQPQHF. The CDR3 coding sequence is TGTGCCAGCAGTCCAACAGGGGGCCTCAATCAGCCCCAGCATTTT.

The chain links TRBV6-1 to TRBJ2-2; tentatively, D is TRBD1 (5 bases). The germline CDR1 and CDR2 sequences are MNHNS and SASEGT. This CDR3 contains 14 residues. Trimming took off 6 bases at V and 5 bases at J, with 13 bases between the two ends. As DNA, the CDR3 is TGTGCCAGCAGACCAAGGGGCCGAACCGGGGAGCTGTTTTTT. It yields the protein CASRPRGRTGELFF.